This entry lists 7 T cell receptor beta chains sequenced from one sample in a study of T cell repertoires in cytomegalovirus infection. These receptors' targets are unknown. TCRdb re-derived calls from the reads in MiXCR, one entry per CDR3 protein. The table has more than 75,000 distinct CDR3 sequences, 25% to 30% seen once; the top ten hold 65% to 75%. The sample consisted of CD8+ T cells from cultured PBMCs, taken from culture after CMV antigen stimulation. These receptors were collected from a human donor in good health (CMV status not recorded). Some clones in this sample may be carry-over from other donors' samples.

The chain couples TRBV7-2 to TRBJ1-6; no clear D. The CDR3 extends over 16 amino acids. Germline values: CDR1 SGHTA, CDR2 FQGNSA. Trimming pared 2 bases from V and 2 bases from J, leaving 10 bases between. CDR3 bases: TGTGCCAGCAGCTTATGGTCCACCACCTATAATTCACCCCTCCACTTT. As protein: CASSLWSTTYNSPLHF.

The chain is built from TRBV9 and TRBJ2-1; 10 bases agree with TRBD1. V shed 3 bases and J 5 bases; nucleotides not matched to a gene: 5. Germline-derived CDR1 and CDR2 are SGDLS and YYNGEE. The CDR3 has 15 amino acids. The CDR3 is CASSGRQGADNEQFF. The CDR3 DNA is TGTGCCAGCAGCGGCCGACAGGGGGCTGACAATGAGCAGTTCTTC.

For the CDR3, the DNA is TGTGCCAGCAGCGCCAGACCCGGGATAGGGAGCACCGGGGAGCTGTTTTTT. This codes for CASSARPGIGSTGELFF. The gene calls are TRBV7-6 and TRBJ2-2, with D possibly being TRBD2 (5 bases). V was cut by 5 bases and J by 4 bases, with 20 bases left in between. The CDR3 covers 17 residues. In germline, CDR1 is SGHVS, CDR2 FNYEAQ.

The rearrangement links TRBV7-6 to TRBJ2-1, with TRBD2 matching over 16 bases. CDR3 length equals 15 residues. Per germline, CDR1 SGHVS and CDR2 FNYEAQ. V lost 5 bases, J lost 8 bases, and 3 bases stayed unmatched. The DNA of the CDR3 is TGTGCCAGCAGCAGAGGGACTAGCGGGGGGGATGAGCAGTTCTTC. Protein product: CASSRGTSGGDEQFF.

This chain joins TRBV2 and TRBJ1-1; D is undetermined. Trimming removed 6 bases from V and 2 bases from J, with 10 bases in between. The germline V gene encodes CDR1 SNHLY and CDR2 FYNNEI. The CDR3 is 13 residues long. The CDR3 region has the DNA TGTGCCAGCAGAATACAGATAAACACTGAAGCTTTCTTT. Amino acid sequence: CASRIQINTEAFF.

This clonotype was observed a handful of times. This sequence may be a read error, since a much larger clone differs from it by one base. The chain joins TRBV11-3 to TRBJ2-7, with TRBD1 identical over 9 bases. Germline V gene lookup returns CDR1 SGHNT and CDR2 YENEEA. V trimming: 6 bases; J trimming: 4 bases; junction bases outside the gene matches: 4. The CDR3 extends over 13 amino acids. The CDR3 DNA reads TGTGCCAGCAGTTCCGGGACAGGGTACGAGCAGTACTTC. It yields the protein CASSSGTGYEQYF.

This clonotype appeared many times. The rearrangement joins TRBV7-8 to TRBJ2-7; D might be TRBD2 (5 bases). Trimming left V 0 bases short and J 4 bases short, with 10 bases between. The CDR3 loop spans 14 amino acids. CDR1 and CDR2 (germline): SGHVS, FQNEAQ. The CDR3 loop is CASSLALWEYEQYF. The CDR3, as DNA: TGTGCCAGCAGCTTAGCCCTTTGGGAGTACGAGCAGTACTTC.